The subject of this entry is one T cell receptor (beta chain). Authors' methods: Scientists estimated how many nucleated cells there were by amplifying reference gene primers. Using immunoSEQ multiplex PCR, the repertoire was profiled, and TCRdb retains in-frame clones only, with some absent. D and trimming were read from the DNA, whereas the V and J calls and clone size are those reported in that table. The table includes 250,000 or so clones, approximately 88% detected once. Germline V gene data show CDR1 as SGHNT and CDR2 as YYREEE (reference sequence). CDR3 length: 16 residues. Germline trimming cut 3 bases from V and 2 bases from J; bases unmatched to any gene: 3. The source of the sample is a study of blood T cell repertoires in COVID-19. Study as a whole: Sources were T cells, B-cell-depleted T cells, or PBMCs; the material itself was cDNA or gDNA.

The TCR sequence derives from a woman aged 40 to 50 with acute COVID-19. Sequencing was performed on PBMCs or T cells enriched from blood (not recorded which). V gene TRBV5-4 combines with J gene TRBJ2-2, with 11 positions matching TRBD1. The CDR3 DNA sequence: TGTGCCAGCAGCTCCGGACAGGGGGCTAACACCGGGGAGCTGTTTTTT. This gives the protein CASSSGQGANTGELFF.